This T cell receptor beta chain was identified during a study of identifying expanded T cells in peripheral blood (dated by TCRdb to 2018 to 2020). Some background on the complete study: Four technical replicates, made by sequencing separate aliquots from the same pool of genomic DNA, were compared pairwise. Study-wide findings and limitations: The binomial model flagged roughly 1.3 differentially abundant clones between technical replicates but 15 to 17 over about 2 weeks and 18 to 20 over around four weeks. The authors expected that biological variance in healthy repertoires might rise further over much longer intervals, such as months to years. Across all healthy-donor time intervals, the beta-binomial model significantly cut both the number of clones called differentially abundant and the false-positive rate. Variance in clone template counts between roughly 2-week samples significantly increased with total template count across all healthy donors.

The CDR3, from cysteine to phenylalanine, totals 12 residues. Kept here is only the CDR3 DNA, which spans 36 bases and is read in frame from base 1. During the collection period, no immune events, such as infections, were documented for the healthy donors. Blood repertoires from healthy donors were used as a training cohort for calibrating time-dependent variance in a beta-binomial model of differential abundance of T-cell clones. The training cohort was composed of 10 or so healthy donors, 3 female and 7 male. On average the donors were 43 years old, and their ages spanned roughly 29 to 64 years. Whole blood was collected from each healthy donor at three time points spaced approximately 2 weeks apart and obtained from a commercial supplier. For immunosequencing, genomic DNA was extracted from whole blood that had not been sorted. Concerning this clone: The specificity of this receptor is unknown. No clone much larger than this one lies a single base away; base qualities are absent.

The immunoSEQ Assay, which uses bias-controlled multiplex PCR amplification of genomic DNA, was used to profile TCRbeta CDR3 regions. In the original analysis: The absolute abundance of each unique TCRbeta CDR3 region was quantified after sequences were collapsed and filtered. Differential abundance was tested with a binomial (Fisher-equivalent) model and with a beta-binomial model adding time-dependent variance fitted from healthy donors. Clones with fewer than 5 combined templates were removed, and a clone was called differentially abundant if the clone's Benjamini-Hochberg FDR was below 0.01. The form v = (b*log(k)+a)^2 was used to model beta-binomial variance as a function of total template count across the two samples. This is the immuneACCESS table as TCRdb keeps it, with only in-frame sequences that have V and J called. A part of the clones is gone; compared with another copy, unresolved V genes explain less than half, and the rest is unexplained. V, J and clone size are those of that table, while D and trimming were read from the DNA. The sample has around 100,000 clones on record, approximately 90% of them singletons. Around 15% of the sample goes to the ten largest clones.

The rearranged chain carries TRBV12-1 and TRBJ2-7. TRBV12-1 is deemed a pseudogene. Sequenced: blood. This clonotype was obtained from a person between 18 and 69 years old in good health. The bases read TGTGCCAGCAGCTGGTGGGGGGCCGAGCAGTACTTC. This translates into CASSWWGAEQYF.